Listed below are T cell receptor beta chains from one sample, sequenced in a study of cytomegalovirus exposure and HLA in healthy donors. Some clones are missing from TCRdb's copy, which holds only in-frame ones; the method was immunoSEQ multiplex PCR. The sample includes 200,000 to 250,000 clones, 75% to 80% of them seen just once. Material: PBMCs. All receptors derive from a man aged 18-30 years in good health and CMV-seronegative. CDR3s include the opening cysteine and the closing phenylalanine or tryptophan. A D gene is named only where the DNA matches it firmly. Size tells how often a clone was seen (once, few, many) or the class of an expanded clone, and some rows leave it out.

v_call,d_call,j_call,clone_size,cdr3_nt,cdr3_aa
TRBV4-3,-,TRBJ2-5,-,TGCGCCAGCAGCCAAGATCCGAACAGGCAAGAGACCCAGTACTTC,CASSQDPNRQETQYF
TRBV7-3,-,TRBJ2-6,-,TGTGCCAGCAGCGAGAGCTCTGGGGCCAACGTCCTGACTTTC,CASSESSGANVLTF
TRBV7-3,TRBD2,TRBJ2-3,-,TGTGCCAGCAGCGTCGGACTAGCGGGCAATACGCAGTATTTT,CASSVGLAGNTQYF
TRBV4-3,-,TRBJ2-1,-,TGCGCCAGCAGCCAGGAGGGGGCGATTTACAATGAGCAGTTCTTC,CASSQEGAIYNEQFF
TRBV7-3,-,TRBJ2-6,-,TGTGCCAGCAGCTTCTTGGAGCGCTCTGGGGCCAACGTCCTGACTTTC,CASSFLERSGANVLTF
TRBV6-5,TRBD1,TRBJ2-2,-,TGTGCCAGCAGTTACTTCCCAACAGGGGGCCCCGGGGAGCTGTTTTTT,CASSYFPTGGPGELFF
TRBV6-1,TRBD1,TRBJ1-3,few,TGTGCCAGCACCCCACCGGACAGGGACGGAAACACCATATATTTT,CASTPPDRDGNTIYF
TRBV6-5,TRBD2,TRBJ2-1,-,TGTGCCAGCAGTCCGGGACTAGCGGGATACAATGAGCAGTTCTTC,CASSPGLAGYNEQFF
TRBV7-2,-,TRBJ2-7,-,TGTGCCAGCAGCTTCTTTTCAGGGGCTCCCAGCTCCTACGAGCAGTACTTC,CASSFFSGAPSSYEQYF
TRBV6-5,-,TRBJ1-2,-,TGTGCCAGCAGCCTAAACAGTGGTTCCGGCTACACCTTC,CASSLNSGSGYTF
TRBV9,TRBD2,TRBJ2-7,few,TGTGCCAGCAGCAATAGCGGGAGGGCCACCGAGCAGTACTTC,CASSNSGRATEQYF
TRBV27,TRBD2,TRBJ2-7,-,TGTGCCAGCAGTTTACGCGGGAGGGTAAGGGACGAGCAGTACTTC,CASSLRGRVRDEQYF
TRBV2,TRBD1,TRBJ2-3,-,TGTGCCAGCAGGGACCTCGACAGGGTGAGATCAGATACGCAGTATTTT,CASRDLDRVRSDTQYF
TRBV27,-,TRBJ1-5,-,TGTGCCAGCAGTTTATTCTCGGACAGAAGCAATCAGCCCCAGCATTTT,CASSLFSDRSNQPQHF
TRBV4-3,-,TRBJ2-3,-,TGCGCCAGCAGCCCGACAGGTGAGAACACAGATACGCAGTATTTT,CASSPTGENTDTQYF
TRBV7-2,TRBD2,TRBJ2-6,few,TGTGCCAGCAGCTTCAGACGGGGACTAATCTCTGGGGCCAACGTCCTGACTTTC,CASSFRRGLISGANVLTF
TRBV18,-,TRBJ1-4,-,TGTGCCAGCTCACTCAGGGTTGGAGAAAAACTGTTTTTT,CASSLRVGEKLFF
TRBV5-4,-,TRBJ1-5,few,TGTGCCAGCAGCTTGGATTACAATCAGCCCCAGCATTTT,CASSLDYNQPQHF
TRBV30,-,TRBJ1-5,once,TGTGCCTGGACCGAGTGGGGAGGCAATCAGCCCCAGCATTTT,CAWTEWGGNQPQHF
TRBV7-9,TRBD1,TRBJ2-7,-,TGTTCCAGCAGCTTACTAGGACAGGCGTCCTACGAGCAGTACTTC,CSSSLLGQASYEQYF
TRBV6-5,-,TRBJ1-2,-,TGTGCCAGCAGTTACTCTGAACAAGTCTATGGCTACACCTTC,CASSYSEQVYGYTF
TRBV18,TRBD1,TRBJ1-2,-,TGTGCCAGCTCACCGACCGGGACAGGGGGAGAAAATGGCTACACCTTC,CASSPTGTGGENGYTF
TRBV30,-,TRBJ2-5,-,TGTGCCTGGAGTGTGACAACCCTTCTGACACGGCTTCAAGAGACCCAGTACTTC,CAWSVTTLLTRLQETQYF
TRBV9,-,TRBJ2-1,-,TGTGCCAGCAGCGTTGAGGGATGTGAGCAGTTCTTC,CASSVEGCEQFF
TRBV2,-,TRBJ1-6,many,TGTGCCAGCAGTGAAGACAGAGGGTCACCCCTCCACTTT,CASSEDRGSPLHF
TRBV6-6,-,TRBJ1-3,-,TGTGCCAGCAGTTACTCTAATTCTGGAAACACCATATATTTT,CASSYSNSGNTIYF
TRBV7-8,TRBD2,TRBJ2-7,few,TGTGCCAGCAGCCGACCGAGGAGGGAGGGCTCCTACGAGCAGTACTTC,CASSRPRREGSYEQYF
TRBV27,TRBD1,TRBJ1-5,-,TGTGCCAGCCGATCGCGACAGGGGGATCAGCCCCAGCATTTT,CASRSRQGDQPQHF
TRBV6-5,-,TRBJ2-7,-,TGTGCCAGCAGTATTTACGTAGGGACTGACGAGCAGTACTTC,CASSIYVGTDEQYF
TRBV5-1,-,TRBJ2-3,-,TGCGCCAGCAGCCCCGGGTCTCAAGAGCAGTATTTT,CASSPGSQEQYF
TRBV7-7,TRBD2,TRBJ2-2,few,TGTGCTAGCCGGCTAGCGGGGGATCCGGGCGGGGAGCTGTTTTTT,CASRLAGDPGGELFF
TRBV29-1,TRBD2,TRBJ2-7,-,TGCAGCGTTGGCGGGAGTGTCTACGAGCAGTACTTC,CSVGGSVYEQYF
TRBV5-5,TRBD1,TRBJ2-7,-,TGTGCCAGCAGCTTAGGACAGGGGGAAGACGAGCAGTACTTC,CASSLGQGEDEQYF
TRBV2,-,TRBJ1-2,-,TGTGCCAGCGATGAGGAGACAGCTCTTTATGGCTACACCTTC,CASDEETALYGYTF
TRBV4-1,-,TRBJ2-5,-,TGCGCCAGCAGCCAAGATCGAGGGTACCAAGAGACCCAGTACTTC,CASSQDRGYQETQYF
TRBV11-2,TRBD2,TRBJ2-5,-,TGTGCCAGCAGCCCAGTACCTAGCGGGGGTGGTGAGACCCAGTACTTC,CASSPVPSGGGETQYF
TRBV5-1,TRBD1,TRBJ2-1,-,TGCGCCAGCAGCTGGGGACAGGGGGCTAGCAATGAGCAGTTCTTC,CASSWGQGASNEQFF
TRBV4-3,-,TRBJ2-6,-,TGCGTCAGCAGCCAAGTCGAAGGTCAGGAGGGGCTCTCTGGGGCCAACGTCCTGACTTTC,CVSSQVEGQEGLSGANVLTF
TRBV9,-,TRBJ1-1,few,TGTGCCAGCAGCGTAGGACTTTCTCGGGACACTGAAGCTTTCTTT,CASSVGLSRDTEAFF
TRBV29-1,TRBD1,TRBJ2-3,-,TGCAGCGTTGGGGCAACAGGGGGAGATACGCAGTATTTT,CSVGATGGDTQYF